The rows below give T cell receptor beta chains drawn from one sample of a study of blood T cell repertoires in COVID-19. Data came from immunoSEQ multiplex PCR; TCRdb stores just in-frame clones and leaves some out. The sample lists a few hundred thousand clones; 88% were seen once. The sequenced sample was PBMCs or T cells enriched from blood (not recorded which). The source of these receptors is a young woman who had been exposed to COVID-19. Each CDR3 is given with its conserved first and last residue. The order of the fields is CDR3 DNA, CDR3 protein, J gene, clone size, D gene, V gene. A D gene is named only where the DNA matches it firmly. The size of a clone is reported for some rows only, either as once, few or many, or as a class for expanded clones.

CDR3 DNA: TGTGCCAGCTCACCCACGGACACTTTCCAGCCCCAGCATTTT
CDR3 protein: CASSPTDTFQPQHF
J gene: TRBJ1-5
clone size: -
D gene: -
V gene: TRBV18

CDR3 DNA: TGCGCCAGCAGCTTGGCCACAGGGTTAAATGAAAAACTGTTTTTT
CDR3 protein: CASSLATGLNEKLFF
J gene: TRBJ1-4
clone size: few
D gene: -
V gene: TRBV5-1

CDR3 DNA: TGTGCCAGCAGTCCCGGACTGAACAATCAGCCCCAGCATTTT
CDR3 protein: CASSPGLNNQPQHF
J gene: TRBJ1-5
clone size: few
D gene: -
V gene: TRBV27

CDR3 DNA: TGCGCCAGCAGCCCCGGGACAGGGAACTACGAGCAGTACTTC
CDR3 protein: CASSPGTGNYEQYF
J gene: TRBJ2-7
clone size: -
D gene: TRBD1
V gene: TRBV10-1

CDR3 DNA: TGCGCCAGCAGTGAGACAAGACTAGTCTTAGGCGAGCAGTACTTC
CDR3 protein: CASSETRLVLGEQYF
J gene: TRBJ2-7
clone size: -
D gene: -
V gene: TRBV10-2

CDR3 DNA: TGTGCCAGCAGTTCCACGGGAGTTGAGCAGTTCTTC
CDR3 protein: CASSSTGVEQFF
J gene: TRBJ2-1
clone size: once
D gene: -
V gene: TRBV12-3/TRBV12-4

CDR3 DNA: TGTGCCAGCAGCTCCGGACAGGGTAAAGAATCTGGAAACACCATATATTTT
CDR3 protein: CASSSGQGKESGNTIYF
J gene: TRBJ1-3
clone size: -
D gene: TRBD1
V gene: TRBV7-9

CDR3 DNA: TGTGCCAGCAGCCAGGGACAGGGGGAGGTACGTGGCTACACCTTC
CDR3 protein: CASSQGQGEVRGYTF
J gene: TRBJ1-2
clone size: -
D gene: TRBD1
V gene: TRBV28

CDR3 DNA: TGCGCCAGCAGTCAATCGGTGGTACGGGAGTCTAACTATGGCTACACCTTC
CDR3 protein: CASSQSVVRESNYGYTF
J gene: TRBJ1-2
clone size: -
D gene: -
V gene: TRBV23-1

CDR3 DNA: TGTGCCACCTCGGACAGGGGCAATCAGCCCCAGCATTTT
CDR3 protein: CATSDRGNQPQHF
J gene: TRBJ1-5
clone size: -
D gene: TRBD1
V gene: TRBV15